The 22 T cell receptor beta chains presented below share a single source sample, sequenced in a study of blood T cell repertoires in COVID-19. Assay used: immunoSEQ multiplex PCR; TCRdb lists only in-frame clones, some missing. The sample shows under 80,000 clones, less than 80% of them seen only once. The sequenced sample was peripheral blood. All receptors derive from a human donor in a cohort sampled during active COVID-19.

J is TRBJ2-7 and V is TRBV3-1 (or the pseudogene TRBV3-2); 8 bases are shared with TRBD1. Germline values: CDR1 LGHDT, CDR2 YNNKEL (reference sequence). This CDR3 region has 13 residues. Trimming at V came to 3 bases and at J to 9 bases, leaving 7 bases not matched to a gene. CDR3 sequence reads: CASSHKGQGVQYF. CDR3 in DNA: TGTGCCAGCAGCCACAAAGGACAGGGTGTGCAGTACTTC.

The chain is built from TRBV28 and TRBJ2-7; tentative D call: TRBD1 (6 bases). Germline assignment: CDR1 MDHEN and CDR2 SYDVKM. Trimming shortened V by 4 bases and J by 0 bases, and 10 bases separated the two germline ends. The CDR3 is 14 residues long. The CDR3 reads CASSSGTISYEQYF. CDR3 sequence (DNA): TGTGCCAGCAGTTCCGGGACAATCTCCTACGAGCAGTACTTC.

The genes are TRBV6-5 and TRBJ2-3; TRBD1 is a possible D gene (5 bases). Between the trimmed V and J ends, which lost 7 bases and 2 bases, there was a span of 16 bases. This CDR3 region has 15 residues. Looked up from germline, CDR1 is MNHEY and CDR2 is SVGAGI. CDR3 in amino acids: CASNRRWGSTDTQYF. CDR3 DNA: TGTGCCAGCAATCGTCGGTGGGGCTCCACAGATACGCAGTATTTT.

The chain has TRBV27 and TRBJ1-2; no clear D gene. Germline CDR1 and CDR2: MNHEY and SMNVEV (reference sequence). The CDR3 covers 15 residues. The germline V and J ends were trimmed by 2 bases and 5 bases, with 15 bases remaining between them. CDR3 in amino acids: CASSLDLRQTYGYTF. The CDR3 DNA follows: TGTGCCAGCAGTTTAGACCTGCGTCAGACTTATGGCTACACCTTC.

This chain connects TRBV7-8 to TRBJ1-1; unclear D gene. This CDR3 spans 14 amino acids. The V gene lost 3 bases and the J gene lost 3 bases, with 11 bases spanning the gap. Germline V CDR1 and CDR2: SGHVS, FQNEAQ. CDR3 in DNA: TGTGCCAGCAGCTTTGGTCATCGGGACACTGAAGCTTTCTTT. It codes for CASSFGHRDTEAFF.

This clone was counted between two and nine times. DNA for the CDR3: TGTGCCAGCAGCTTAGTATCCGCGGGAGGGCCTGGTGACGAGCAGTACTTC. This sequence encodes CASSLVSAGGPGDEQYF. J is TRBJ2-7 and V is TRBV7-2; 9 bases align to TRBD2. Per germline, CDR1 SGHTA and CDR2 FQGNSA. V lost 1 base and J lost 5; bases outside the gene matches: 12. CDR3 length: 17 amino acids.

This rearrangement joins TRBV5-4 to TRBJ1-1, with D unresolved. Trimming shortened V by 0 bases and J by 1 base, and 7 bases separated the two germline ends. The CDR3 extends over 14 amino acids. Germline V lookup: CDR1 SGHNT, CDR2 YYREEE (reference sequence). CDR3 nucleotides: TGTGCCAGCAGCTTGGAAGTCGGGAACACTGAAGCTTTCTTT. This codes for CASSLEVGNTEAFF.

The CDR3 nucleotides are TGTGCCAGCAGTGAAGGGACAGTCAAAAACATTCAGTACTTC. Its protein product is CASSEGTVKNIQYF. The V and J genes are TRBV2 and TRBJ2-4; a possible D gene is TRBD1 (6 bases). The CDR3 length is 14 residues. V was trimmed by 1 base and J by 3 bases, leaving 7 bases between them. Germline CDR1 is SNHLY and CDR2 is FYNNEI.

The chain combines TRBV11-3 with TRBJ2-1, with TRBD2 identical over 14 bases. CDR1 SGHNT and CDR2 YENEEA come from the germline V gene. V shed 4 bases and J 7 bases; nucleotides not matched to a gene: 3. The CDR3 runs to 15 residues. In nucleotides, the CDR3 is TGTGCCAGCAGCTCCGGACTAGCGGGAGGAAATGAGCAGTTCTTC. Translating it yields CASSSGLAGGNEQFF.

The chain has TRBV6-5 and TRBJ2-1, with 8 bases identical to TRBD1. Germline CDR1 and CDR2: MNHEY and SVGAGI. The CDR3 loop spans 14 amino acids. Trimming removed 5 bases from V and 9 bases from J; junction bases left unmatched: 9. This CDR3 reads CASSRTPTGAEQFF. The DNA of the CDR3 is TGTGCCAGCAGTCGGACCCCGACAGGGGCTGAGCAGTTCTTC.

This chain connects TRBV19 to TRBJ2-1; TRBD2 aligns across 10 bases. Germline trimming cut 1 base from V and 7 bases from J; bases unmatched to any gene: 4. Germline assignment: CDR1 LNHDA and CDR2 SQIVND (reference sequence). There are 15 residues in the CDR3. The CDR3 nucleotides read TGTGCCAGTAGTATAGTAACTAGCGGGAAGAATGAGCAGTTCTTC. Translated: CASSIVTSGKNEQFF.

This sequence joins TRBV5-5 and TRBJ2-1, with 14 bases that match TRBD2. Germline lookup yields CDR1 SGHKS and CDR2 YYEKEE (reference sequence). V lost 1 base to trimming and J lost 7 bases; unmatched junction nucleotides: 4. This CDR3 comprises 16 residues. CDR3 amino acids: CASSLSGTSGRNEQFF. CDR3 nucleotide sequence: TGTGCCAGCAGCTTGTCCGGGACTAGCGGGAGAAATGAGCAGTTCTTC.

In DNA form, the CDR3 reads TGTGCCAGCAGCCGATCCCCGGGGGGCTCCTACAATGAGCAGTTCTTC. Protein product: CASSRSPGGSYNEQFF. V is TRBV7-9 and J is TRBJ2-1; TRBD2 matches 7 bases. V gave up 5 bases and J gave up 0 bases; unmatched junction bases: 7. Per the germline V gene, CDR1 is SEHNR and CDR2 is FQNEAQ (reference sequence). This CDR3 contains 16 residues. Drawing the rest from reference TRBV7-9 and TRBJ2-1, the complete variable domain is DTGVSQNPRHKITKRGQNVTFRCDPISEHNRLYWYRQTLGQGPEFLTYFQNEAQLEKSRLLSDRFSAERPKGSFSTLEIQRTEQGDSAMYLCASSRSPGGSYNEQFFGPGTRLTVL.

The chain is built from TRBV7-9 and TRBJ2-3; 7 bases align to TRBD2. The germline V gene encodes CDR1 SEHNR and CDR2 FQNEAQ (reference sequence). J lost 0 bases, V lost 4 bases, and 7 bases had no gene match. This CDR3 contains 16 residues. The CDR3 sequence is CASSSTGGLSTDTQYF. The CDR3 DNA sequence: TGTGCCAGCAGCTCCACGGGGGGTTTGAGCACAGATACGCAGTATTTT.

The chain recombines TRBV28 with TRBJ2-7; perhaps TRBD2 as D (6 bases). Germline CDR1 is MDHEN and CDR2 is SYDVKM. This CDR3 has 15 residues. The V end was cut by 5 bases, the J end by 2 bases, with 16 bases between. The CDR3 DNA reads as TGTGCCAGCAGTCGAGTGTCTAGCGCTACCTACGAGCAGTACTTC. Amino acid sequence: CASSRVSSATYEQYF. Full variable domain (remainder filled in from reference TRBV28 and TRBJ2-7): DVKVTQSSRYLVKRTGEKVFLECVQDMDHENMFWYRQDPGLGLRLIYFSYDVKMKEKGDIPEGYSVSREKKERFSLILESASTNQTSMYLCASSRVSSATYEQYFGPGTRLTVT.

J is TRBJ2-1 and V is TRBV6-2 or TRBV6-3, with 7 bases fitting TRBD2. V was pared by 2 bases and J by 3 bases, with 10 bases of the junction left unmatched. The CDR3 has 17 amino acids. The germline CDR1 and CDR2 sequences are MNHEY and SVGEGT. The CDR3 region is CASSYPSLAPYYNEQFF. As DNA, the CDR3 is TGTGCCAGCAGTTACCCATCACTAGCGCCCTACTACAATGAGCAGTTCTTC.

The J gene is TRBJ2-1, the V gene TRBV6-2 or TRBV6-3, with 8 bases lining up with TRBD2. Germline loops: CDR1 MNHEY, CDR2 SVGEGT. There are 18 residues in the CDR3. Unmatched junction bases numbered 10, after V lost 0 bases and J lost 3 bases. The CDR3 reads CASSYSIEAGADYNEQFF. DNA for the CDR3: TGTGCCAGCAGTTACTCGATCGAAGCGGGAGCGGACTACAATGAGCAGTTCTTC.

The rearrangement joins TRBV7-6 to TRBJ2-5; 7 nucleotides align to TRBD2. Germline CDR1 and CDR2: SGHVS and FNYEAQ. V was pared by 4 bases and J by 3 bases, with 2 bases of the junction left unmatched. The CDR3 runs to 13 residues. CDR3 region: CASSSSGKETQYF. The CDR3, as DNA: TGTGCCAGCAGCTCGAGCGGGAAAGAGACCCAGTACTTC.

This chain joins TRBV11-2 and TRBJ2-3, with 7 bases aligning to TRBD2. Losses at the gene ends were 5 bases for V and 4 bases for J; bases not matched to a gene: 6. The CDR3 length is 14 residues. Germline V gives CDR1 SGHAT, CDR2 FQNNGV. In DNA, the CDR3 is TGTGCCAGCAGCGTCTCTAGCGGAGCAGATACGCAGTATTTT. It is translated as CASSVSSGADTQYF.

This clone was seen a single time. Written as DNA, the CDR3 is TGTGCCTGGAGCCCCCGCAGGGACGAGCAGTACTTC. Amino acid sequence: CAWSPRRDEQYF. The V and J genes are TRBV30 and TRBJ2-7; perhaps TRBD1 as D (5 bases). Trimming pared 3 bases from V and 5 bases from J, leaving 11 bases between. CDR1 is GTSNPN, CDR2 SVGIG, per germline (reference sequence). The CDR3 sequence is 12 residues long.

The chain combines TRBV28 with TRBJ1-5, with 9 bases that match TRBD1. Per the germline V gene, CDR1 is MDHEN and CDR2 is SYDVKM. V lost 5 bases, J lost 4 bases, and 21 bases stayed unmatched. The CDR3 is made up of 20 amino acids. CDR3 in amino acids: CASSEAPGTGKGGINQPQHF. Here the CDR3 DNA reads TGTGCCAGCAGTGAAGCACCCGGGACAGGGAAAGGTGGTATTAATCAGCCCCAGCATTTT.

This rearrangement joins TRBV7-2 to TRBJ2-1, with 14 bases lining up with TRBD2. The germline V gene encodes CDR1 SGHTA and CDR2 FQGNSA. Unmatched junction bases numbered 17, after V lost 7 bases and J lost 9 bases. This CDR3 region has 18 residues. The CDR3: CASNPGQGTSGRFSEQFF. DNA of the CDR3: TGTGCCAGCAACCCGGGACAGGGGACTAGCGGGAGATTTAGTGAGCAGTTCTTC.